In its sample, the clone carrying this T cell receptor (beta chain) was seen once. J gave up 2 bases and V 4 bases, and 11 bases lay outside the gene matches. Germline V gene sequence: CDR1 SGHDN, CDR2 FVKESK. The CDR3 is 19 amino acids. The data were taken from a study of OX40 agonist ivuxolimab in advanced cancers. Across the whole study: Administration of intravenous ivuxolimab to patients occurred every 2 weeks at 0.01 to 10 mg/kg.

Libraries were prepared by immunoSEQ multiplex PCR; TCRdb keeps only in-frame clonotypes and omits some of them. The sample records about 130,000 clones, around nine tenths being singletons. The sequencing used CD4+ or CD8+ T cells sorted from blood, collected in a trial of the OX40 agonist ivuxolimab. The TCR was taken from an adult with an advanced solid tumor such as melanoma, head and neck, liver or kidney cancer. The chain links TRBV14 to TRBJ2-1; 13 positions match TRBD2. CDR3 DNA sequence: TGTGCCAGCAGCCCCCTTGGACTAGCGGGAGTAGGAACCTACAATGAGCAGTTCTTC. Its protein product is CASSPLGLAGVGTYNEQFF.